These T cell receptor beta chains were read from a single sample in a study of PD-1 blockade in classical Hodgkin lymphoma. The repertoire was sequenced with immunoSEQ multiplex PCR; TCRdb's copy has only in-frame clones and lacks some. This table has about 90,000 clones, just over 90% appearing once. The source was peripheral blood mononuclear cells (PBMCs), collected before the fourth cycle of nivolumab. The origin of the receptors is a human donor with classical Hodgkin lymphoma. The CDR3 runs from the conserved cysteine through the conserved F or W. D genes are given only for firm matches.

D gene: NA; V gene: TRBV20-1; J gene: TRBJ1-1; CDR3 DNA: TGCAGTGCTAGAGGGGGCGCTGAAGCTTTCTTT; CDR3 protein: CSARGGAEAFF
D gene: NA; V gene: TRBV11-3; J gene: TRBJ2-7; CDR3 DNA: TGTGCCAGCAGCTTAGAATTCGGCTACGAGCAGTACTTC; CDR3 protein: CASSLEFGYEQYF
D gene: TRBD1; V gene: TRBV6-6; J gene: TRBJ1-1; CDR3 DNA: TGTGCCAGCAGCGATCAGGGGGTGAAGAACACTGAAGCTTTCTTT; CDR3 protein: CASSDQGVKNTEAFF
D gene: TRBD1; V gene: TRBV5-1; J gene: TRBJ1-1; CDR3 DNA: TGCGCCAGCAGTTTGACAGGGGGCTTAACGGAAGCTTTCTTT; CDR3 protein: CASSLTGGLTEAFF
D gene: TRBD2; V gene: TRBV2; J gene: TRBJ2-1; CDR3 DNA: TGTGCCAGCAGTGAACGGAGCGGGGGGTATTACAATGAGCAGTTCTTC; CDR3 protein: CASSERSGGYYNEQFF
D gene: TRBD1; V gene: TRBV2; J gene: TRBJ2-3; CDR3 DNA: TGTGCCAGCAACAGGGGGCAGGCCCTCACAGATACGCAGTATTTT; CDR3 protein: CASNRGQALTDTQYF
D gene: TRBD2; V gene: TRBV7-7; J gene: TRBJ2-5; CDR3 DNA: TGTGCCAGCAGCATCAGCGGGGGGATAGGTGAGACCCAGTACTTC; CDR3 protein: CASSISGGIGETQYF
D gene: TRBD1; V gene: TRBV7-2; J gene: TRBJ2-3; CDR3 DNA: TGTGCCAGCAGCTTTTGGGACAGTAGCACAGATACGCAGTATTTT; CDR3 protein: CASSFWDSSTDTQYF
D gene: TRBD1; V gene: TRBV2; J gene: TRBJ1-4; CDR3 DNA: TGTGCCAGCAGTGTAGAGGACAGGGGTCCGCCTAATGAAAAACTGTTTTTT; CDR3 protein: CASSVEDRGPPNEKLFF
D gene: NA; V gene: TRBV10-3; J gene: TRBJ1-2; CDR3 DNA: TGTGCCATCAGTCCCGGGGGCTTAGCGATGGACTACACCTTC; CDR3 protein: CAISPGGLAMDYTF
D gene: NA; V gene: TRBV30; J gene: TRBJ1-2; CDR3 DNA: TGTGCCTGGACGGTCCGGGGGGATGGCTACACCTTC; CDR3 protein: CAWTVRGDGYTF
D gene: NA; V gene: TRBV27; J gene: TRBJ1-5; CDR3 DNA: TGTGCCAGCAGTTTAGCGCAGTATAGCAATCAGCCCCAGCATTTT; CDR3 protein: CASSLAQYSNQPQHF
D gene: NA; V gene: TRBV7-6; J gene: TRBJ2-2; CDR3 DNA: TGTGCCAGCAGCTTTGCAGGTGCCGGGGAGCTGTTTTTT; CDR3 protein: CASSFAGAGELFF
D gene: NA; V gene: TRBV4-3; J gene: TRBJ2-5; CDR3 DNA: TGCGCCAGCAGCCAAGTGGACCAAGAGACCCAGTACTTC; CDR3 protein: CASSQVDQETQYF
D gene: NA; V gene: TRBV4-1; J gene: TRBJ2-5; CDR3 DNA: TGCGCCAGCAGTCCGGGGGTTAGTTCGCGCCAAGAGACCCAGTACTTC; CDR3 protein: CASSPGVSSRQETQYF
D gene: NA; V gene: TRBV27; J gene: TRBJ2-6; CDR3 DNA: TGTGCCAGCAGTTTAGGTAGCTCTGGGGCCAACGTCCTGACTTTC; CDR3 protein: CASSLGSSGANVLTF
D gene: NA; V gene: TRBV11-2; J gene: TRBJ1-1; CDR3 DNA: TGTGCCAGCAGCGTAGGTATGAACACTGAAGCTTTCTTT; CDR3 protein: CASSVGMNTEAFF
D gene: NA; V gene: TRBV25-1; J gene: TRBJ2-6; CDR3 DNA: TGTGTAGTAACAGGGTCCGGGGCCAACGTCCTGACTTTC; CDR3 protein: CVVTGSGANVLTF
D gene: NA; V gene: TRBV30; J gene: TRBJ2-5; CDR3 DNA: TGTGCCTGGAGTGTACTGTGGGGGGCATATGAGACCCAGTACTTC; CDR3 protein: CAWSVLWGAYETQYF
D gene: NA; V gene: TRBV5-6; J gene: TRBJ1-2; CDR3 DNA: TGTGCCAGCAGCTTGGTCTTGTTGACAGCCTATGGCTACACCTTC; CDR3 protein: CASSLVLLTAYGYTF
D gene: NA; V gene: TRBV5-5; J gene: TRBJ2-5; CDR3 DNA: TGTGCCAGCAGCTTGGCAGGGTTAGAGACCCAGTACTTC; CDR3 protein: CASSLAGLETQYF
D gene: NA; V gene: TRBV5-1; J gene: TRBJ1-5; CDR3 DNA: TGCGCCAGCAGCCTCCGGACTGGGGGCCCCCAGCATTTT; CDR3 protein: CASSLRTGGPQHF
D gene: TRBD1; V gene: TRBV30; J gene: TRBJ1-2; CDR3 DNA: TGTGCCTGGGAAGTAGACAGGGTACGCTATGGCTACACCTTC; CDR3 protein: CAWEVDRVRYGYTF
D gene: NA; V gene: TRBV5-6; J gene: TRBJ1-2; CDR3 DNA: TGTGCCAGCAGCTTGGAAGTATTCGGCAGGGCCAATGGCTACACCTTC; CDR3 protein: CASSLEVFGRANGYTF
D gene: NA; V gene: TRBV6-5; J gene: TRBJ1-3; CDR3 DNA: TGTGCCAGCAGTTATGTGATAGGGGGGGCTGGAAACACCATATATTTT; CDR3 protein: CASSYVIGGAGNTIYF
D gene: NA; V gene: TRBV6-6; J gene: TRBJ1-5; CDR3 DNA: TGTGCCAGCAGTCACGGCAATCAGCCCCAGCATTTT; CDR3 protein: CASSHGNQPQHF
D gene: NA; V gene: TRBV19; J gene: TRBJ1-2; CDR3 DNA: TGTGCCAGTAGTATAGATCGGGGGAATGGCTACACCTTC; CDR3 protein: CASSIDRGNGYTF
D gene: NA; V gene: TRBV5-1; J gene: TRBJ2-7; CDR3 DNA: TGCGCCAGCAGCTTGGTCGGCAGCTCCTACGAGCAGTACTTC; CDR3 protein: CASSLVGSSYEQYF
D gene: NA; V gene: TRBV7-8; J gene: TRBJ1-2; CDR3 DNA: TGTGCCAGCAGCCTGGCCGGAAACTATGGCTACACCTTC; CDR3 protein: CASSLAGNYGYTF
D gene: TRBD2; V gene: TRBV11-3; J gene: TRBJ2-3; CDR3 DNA: TGTGCCAGCAGTCGGGGGGGGACCACAGATACGCAGTATTTT; CDR3 protein: CASSRGGTTDTQYF